This passage covers 30 T cell receptor beta chains from one sample sequenced in a study of CD4+ T cells in melanoma. Generated by immunoSEQ multiplex PCR, the TCRdb table keeps only in-frame clones and is missing some. The table records more than 15,000 clones, roughly 76% of them present only once. Source material: cells from a culture (not recorded whether cultured in vitro). Source of these receptors: a human donor with melanoma.

V usage is TRBV6-5 and J usage is TRBJ1-2; no reliable D call. Germline loops: CDR1 MNHEY, CDR2 SVGAGI. The CDR3 is 15 residues long. V dropped 6 bases and J dropped 3 bases, with 17 bases sitting between them. Here the CDR3 DNA reads TGTGCCAGCAGCTTCGGAGGGCCTGGGGACTATGGCTACACCTTC. This gives the protein CASSFGGPGDYGYTF.

Regarding this clone: This same CDR3 is encoded by further DNA sequences in the sample. The chain uses TRBV5-1 and TRBJ2-2; D is undetermined. This CDR3 is 14 amino acids long. Trimming left V 3 bases short and J 1 base short, with 7 bases between. CDR1 is SGHRS and CDR2 is YFSETQ in the germline V gene. CDR3 region: CASSSDGNTGELFF. The CDR3 bases are TGCGCCAGCAGCTCCGACGGGAACACCGGGGAGCTGTTTTTT.

The chain recombines TRBV4-1 with TRBJ1-5; D is undetermined. The CDR3 extends over 15 amino acids. Germline loops: CDR1 MGHRA, CDR2 YSYEKL. The V end lost 0 bases, the J end lost 0 bases, and 6 bases lay between the germline ends. The CDR3 sequence: CASSQDGRSNQPQHF. The CDR3 DNA sequence: TGCGCCAGCAGCCAAGATGGTCGTAGCAATCAGCCCCAGCATTTT.

V usage is TRBV11-2 and J usage is TRBJ1-1; D perhaps matches TRBD1 (6 bases). Trimming left V 1 base short and J 0 bases short, with 15 bases between. CDR3 length: 17 amino acids. Germline CDR1 reads SGHAT; CDR2 reads FQNNGV. The CDR3 DNA sequence: TGTGCCAGCAGCTTAGGATTGTGGGGGCTCATGAACACTGAAGCTTTCTTT. Residues: CASSLGLWGLMNTEAFF.

This chain links TRBV10-1 with TRBJ1-1, with a possible D match to TRBD1 (5 bases). The CDR3 extends over 13 amino acids. Germline CDR1 WNHNN, CDR2 SYGVQD (reference sequence). With 6 bases removed from V and 0 bases from J, the gap between germline ends came to 8 bases. The CDR3 DNA follows: TGCGCCAGCAGCGACAGTATGAACACTGAAGCTTTCTTT. Encoded protein: CASSDSMNTEAFF.

This chain uses TRBV10-3 with TRBJ2-7; 7 bases line up with TRBD1. Germline V gene data show CDR1 as ENHRY and CDR2 as SYGVKD. CDR3 length: 13 amino acids. With V trimmed by 6 bases and J by 2 bases, 4 bases remained unmatched. The CDR3 sequence is CAIRDRFTYEQYF. For the CDR3, the DNA is TGTGCCATCAGGGACAGGTTTACCTACGAGCAGTACTTC.

In its sample, this clone was seen a few times. V usage is TRBV11-2 and J usage is TRBJ1-1; 8 bases are a match to TRBD1. The CDR3 is 14 residues long. Unmatched junction bases numbered 6, after V lost 8 bases and J lost 1 base. Germline lookup yields CDR1 SGHAT and CDR2 FQNNGV. CDR3 amino acids: CASGAGTGNTEAFF. The CDR3 region has the DNA TGTGCCAGCGGCGCCGGGACAGGGAACACTGAAGCTTTCTTT.

This sequence joins TRBV6-6 and TRBJ2-3, with D possibly matching TRBD2 (6 bases). Germline V CDR1 and CDR2: MNHNY, SVGAGI (reference sequence). V lost 6 bases and J lost 6, with 13 bases in between. The CDR3 is 13 residues long. The CDR3 DNA sequence: TGTGCCAGCAGCCGAGCGGGCCTTGATACGCAGTATTTT. Protein: CASSRAGLDTQYF.

This chain connects TRBV2 to TRBJ2-1, with D tentatively TRBD1 (6 bases). CDR3 length: 14 amino acids. V was pared by 8 bases and J by 8 bases, with 19 bases between. Germline CDR1 SNHLY, CDR2 FYNNEI. The CDR3 DNA follows: TGTGCCAGCCAGCGTGCAGGGGCCGCGTATGAGCAGTTCTTC. Translation: CASQRAGAAYEQFF.

The rearrangement links TRBV15 to TRBJ2-7, with 12 bases lining up with TRBD1. Losses at the gene ends were 5 bases for V and 6 bases for J; bases not matched to a gene: 5. CDR1 LNHNV and CDR2 YYDKDF come from the germline V gene (reference sequence). This CDR3 region has 14 residues. The CDR3 here is CATSARDRGREQYF. For the CDR3, the DNA is TGTGCCACCAGCGCCCGGGACAGGGGGCGCGAGCAGTACTTC.

This chain joins TRBV28 and TRBJ2-3, with 7 bases lining up with TRBD2. Germline lookup yields CDR1 MDHEN and CDR2 SYDVKM. Trimming took 5 bases from V and 1 from J; bases not matched to a gene: 9. CDR3 length: 16 residues. The CDR3 nucleotides read TGTGCCAGCAGTGACTCGGGGAGGGCGGGCACAGATACGCAGTATTTT. Protein product: CASSDSGRAGTDTQYF.

V gene TRBV5-1 combines with J gene TRBJ2-1; TRBD2 aligns across 14 bases. The CDR3 has 19 amino acids. Trimming took 5 bases from V and 5 from J; bases not matched to a gene: 15. Germline lookup yields CDR1 SGHRS and CDR2 YFSETQ. The CDR3 DNA reads as TGCGCCAGCAGTTCGGGACTAGCGGGGGAAGGTTCCTTCGACAATGAGCAGTTCTTC. The encoded protein is CASSSGLAGEGSFDNEQFF.

The genes are TRBV5-1 and TRBJ2-6; the D call may be TRBD1 or TRBD2 (5 bases each). Germline V gene sequence: CDR1 SGHRS, CDR2 YFSETQ. This CDR3 region has 16 residues. Between the trimmed V and J ends, which lost 0 bases and 0 bases, there was a span of 7 bases. As DNA, the CDR3 is TGCGCCAGCAGCTTGGTTGGGACCTCTGGGGCCAACGTCCTGACTTTC. As protein: CASSLVGTSGANVLTF.

Here the CDR3 DNA reads TGTGCCAGTAGTAGCGGACATGGGGCCTCTGGAAAACTGTTTTTT. Translating gives CASSSGHGASGKLFF. The genes are TRBV19 and TRBJ1-4; possibly TRBD1 for D (5 bases). Trimming stripped 4 bases from V and 10 bases from J, with 19 bases between. Germline V gene data show CDR1 as LNHDA and CDR2 as SQIVND (reference sequence). CDR3 size: 15 residues. The variable domain in full, completed from reference TRBV19 and TRBJ1-4, reads DGGITQSPKYLFRKEGQNVTLSCEQNLNHDAMYWYRQDPGQGLRLIYYSQIVNDFQKGDIAEGYSVSREKKESFPLTVTSAQKNPTAFYLCASSSGHGASGKLFFGSGTQLSVL.

This CDR3 reads CASSLAASGGGTDTQYF. CDR3 in DNA: TGTGCCAGCAGCTTGGCCGCTAGCGGGGGAGGCACAGATACGCAGTATTTT. V and J are TRBV7-9 and TRBJ2-3; 10 bases fit TRBD2. The CDR3 length is 17 residues. The germline V gene has CDR1 SEHNR and CDR2 FQNEAQ (reference sequence). V shed 3 bases, J shed 1 base, and the junction held 7 bases outside the gene matches.

V is TRBV21-1 and J is TRBJ1-1. TRBV21-1 is shown as a pseudogene. The CDR3 length is 12 residues. For the CDR3, the DNA is TGTGCCAGCAGCCTACGAGGAGGTGAAGCTTTCTTT. Translating it yields CASSLRGGEAFF.

The chain recombines TRBV29-1 with TRBJ2-3; 9 positions match TRBD1. Per the germline V gene, CDR1 is SQVTM and CDR2 is ANQGSEA. J was trimmed by 1 base and V by 6 bases; bases with no gene match: 17. This CDR3 spans 18 amino acids. The CDR3, as DNA: TGCAGCGTCTACCCCTCCTCCGGGACAGGGTGGGGCACAGATACGCAGTATTTT. Amino acid sequence: CSVYPSSGTGWGTDTQYF.

This clone appeared once. The V gene is TRBV7-8, the J gene TRBJ1-1, with D hard to call. Germline CDR1 SGHVS, CDR2 FQNEAQ. The ends were cut back, 5 bases at V and 1 base at J, with 17 bases in the middle. This CDR3 has 16 residues. CDR3 in DNA: TGTGCCAGCAGCCCGCCCCTTTCGGGGAGGAACACTGAAGCTTTCTTT. Its protein is CASSPPLSGRNTEAFF.

V is TRBV19 and J is TRBJ1-6; D gene unclear. V lost 6 bases and J lost 2, with 17 bases in between. Germline V lookup: CDR1 LNHDA, CDR2 SQIVND (reference sequence). The length of the CDR3 is 17 residues. The CDR3 coding sequence is TGTGCCAGTAGGAAGAGTACCGCCGGCCCCTATAATTCACCCCTCCACTTT. Translating gives CASRKSTAGPYNSPLHF.

The V and J genes are TRBV5-1 and TRBJ2-7; D is unresolved. The germline V and J ends were trimmed by 0 bases and 3 bases, with 13 bases remaining between them. The CDR3 has 15 residues. Germline CDR1 SGHRS, CDR2 YFSETQ. The CDR3 protein is CASSLAPDTYYEQYF. CDR3 nucleotide sequence: TGCGCCAGCAGCTTGGCCCCCGACACCTACTACGAGCAGTACTTC.

This clone appeared a few times. The CDR3 spells CASSYERGAKQYF. DNA of the CDR3: TGTGCCAGCAGTTACGAGCGGGGGGCCAAGCAGTACTTC. V is TRBV6-6 and J is TRBJ2-7; TRBD2 aligns across 9 bases. The CDR3 runs to 13 residues. Germline V CDR1 and CDR2: MNHNY, SVGAGI (reference sequence). V gave up 2 bases and J gave up 8 bases; unmatched junction bases: 4.

The rearrangement uses TRBV5-4 and TRBJ1-2, with D possibly matching TRBD1 (6 bases). The CDR3 has 13 residues. Trimming left V 6 bases short and J 4 bases short, with 13 bases between. Germline V gives CDR1 SGHNT, CDR2 YYREEE (reference sequence). CDR3 in amino acids: CASTQGLGYGYTF. CDR3 in DNA: TGTGCCAGCACCCAGGGGTTAGGCTATGGCTACACCTTC.

This clone has a single count. The chain carries TRBV15 and TRBJ1-1; 7 bases line up with TRBD1. The trim removed 3 bases at V and 2 bases at J, leaving 12 bases unmatched. CDR1 is LNHNV, CDR2 YYDKDF, per germline (reference sequence). This CDR3 is built from 17 residues. The CDR3 loop reads CATSRANRDSRNTEAFF. In DNA, the CDR3 is TGTGCCACCAGCAGGGCGAACCGGGACAGCCGAAACACTGAAGCTTTCTTT.

CDR3 sequence (DNA): TGCGCCAGCAGCTTGATCCCATCGGAGGGCACTGAAGCTTTCTTT. Protein product: CASSLIPSEGTEAFF. The V call is TRBV5-1, the J call TRBJ1-1; D remains ambiguous. The CDR3 runs to 15 residues. V lost 1 base to trimming and J lost 4 bases, with 14 bases between them. Germline-derived CDR1 and CDR2 are SGHRS and YFSETQ.

The rearrangement joins TRBV18 to TRBJ1-1; TRBD1 aligns across 11 bases. The CDR3 runs to 15 residues. Losses at the gene ends were 2 bases for V and 7 bases for J; bases not matched to a gene: 6. Looked up from germline, CDR1 is KGHSH and CDR2 is LQKENI. The CDR3, as DNA: TGTGCCAGCTCACCAAGGACAGGGGGCGTGATTGAAGCTTTCTTT. It is translated as CASSPRTGGVIEAFF.

The chain carries TRBV6-4 and TRBJ1-5; D ambiguous. V was clipped by 7 bases and J by 3 bases, with 7 bases between them. CDR3 size: 12 residues. Germline CDR1 is MRHNA and CDR2 is SNTAGT. Here the CDR3 DNA reads TGTGCCAGCACGCAGGCCAATCAGCCCCAGCATTTT. The encoded protein is CASTQANQPQHF.

This clone was seen a handful of times. The chain joins TRBV29-1 to TRBJ2-1; 10 nucleotides align to TRBD2. V lost 6 bases to trimming and J lost 10 bases; unmatched junction nucleotides: 15. CDR3 length equals 15 residues. The germline V gene has CDR1 SQVTM and CDR2 ANQGSEA. The CDR3, as DNA: TGCAGCGTCAGCCCCCAAAGCGGGGGGGCAGAGGAGCAGTTCTTC. It yields the protein CSVSPQSGGAEEQFF.

The chain links TRBV30 to TRBJ1-6; D ambiguous. Per germline, CDR1 GTSNPN and CDR2 SVGIG (reference sequence). The CDR3 covers 14 residues. Trimming took off 3 bases at V and 7 bases at J, with 13 bases between the two ends. In nucleotides, the CDR3 is TGTGCCTGGAGGCCGGGAGGGTACAATTCACCCCTCCACTTT. It encodes CAWRPGGYNSPLHF.

The CDR3: CASSRGLPPEPQHF. Here the CDR3 DNA reads TGTGCCAGCAGCCGTGGACTACCCCCTGAGCCCCAGCATTTT. The gene calls are TRBV6-6 and TRBJ1-5; no clear D. The CDR3 is 14 residues long. Germline CDR1 MNHNY, CDR2 SVGAGI (reference sequence). Trimming took 6 bases from V and 8 from J, leaving 17 bases between them.

CDR3 nucleotides: TGTGCCAGCAGCCTAGACCAAGAGACCCAGTACTTC. It specifies CASSLDQETQYF. The chain couples TRBV7-9 to TRBJ2-5, with D hard to call. V lost 5 bases, J lost 0 bases, and 4 bases lay in between. The CDR3 is made up of 12 amino acids. Germline CDR1 and CDR2: SEHNR and FQNEAQ (reference sequence).